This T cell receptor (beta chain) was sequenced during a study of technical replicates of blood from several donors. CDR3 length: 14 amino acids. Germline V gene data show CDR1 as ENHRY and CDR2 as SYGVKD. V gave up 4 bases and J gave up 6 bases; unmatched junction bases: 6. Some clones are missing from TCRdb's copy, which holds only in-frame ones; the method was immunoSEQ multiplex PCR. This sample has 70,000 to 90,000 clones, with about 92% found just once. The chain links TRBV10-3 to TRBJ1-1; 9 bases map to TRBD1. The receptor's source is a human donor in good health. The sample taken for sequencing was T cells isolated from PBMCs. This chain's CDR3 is CAISVRDRASEAFF. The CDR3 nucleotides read TGTGCCATCAGTGTACGGGACAGGGCATCTGAAGCTTTCTTT.